This T cell receptor (beta chain) was sequenced for a study of T-cell reconstitution after alpha-beta-depleted transplantation in children (dated by TCRdb to the mid-2010s). Study-level background: Using TCR repertoire profiling, the study quantitatively followed how T-cell immune reconstitution unfolded in children after TCRalphabeta/CD19-depleted allogeneic hematopoietic cell transplantation. The full study reports these points: The frequencies of hyperexpanded clones fell over the following months, and after one year, T-cell counts and TCRbeta diversity were mostly attributed to newly produced T cells. The apparently early recovery of alphabetaT-cell counts about two months after transplant reportedly depended on only several hundred rapidly expanded clones that came from non-depleted graft cells. In some patients, high TCRbeta diversity at day 60 was attributed to recipient T cells and intrathymic progenitors that had survived conditioning.

A remark on this clonotype: Its antigen has not been determined. The junction and the germline gene differ at one end; a read error may be behind it.

Library preparation used PCR. Data came from an Illumina HiSeq 2500. Molecular barcoding was employed in the preparation of TCR libraries, with unique molecular identifiers being used to normalize TCRbeta repertoire quantification. The raw public reads went through TCRdb reprocessing: fastp at Q25, MiXCR clone calling, in-frame beta chains kept. Each record represents a unique CDR3 protein, reported with the most common genes and DNA among its rows. This sample has about 210,000 distinct CDR3 sequences in its table, and approximately 15% of those were observed once. Of the sample, roughly two fifths falls within the top ten clones. This sample's treatment or condition label indicates: allogeneic hematopoietic cell transplantation with graft depleted of TCRalphabeta T cells and CD19 B cells. The children who served as transplant recipients had been given grafts of TCRalphabeta/CD19-depleted allogeneic hematopoietic cells.

Sequencing was performed on PBMCs, mostly from graft donor cells, taken 360 days after TCRalphabeta/CD19-depleted stem cell transplant. The TCR comes from a male patient aged 2 to 9 who had a stem cell transplant for acute lymphoblastic leukemia, so the T cells may come from the graft donor.

The base sequence is TGTGCCAGCAGCCAGTATAGGCCGGCGGTCTTC. This is translated as CASSQYRPAVF. The V gene is TRBV11-2 and the J gene is TRBJ2-1; no D segment can be confidently identified. Reading from cysteine to phenylalanine, the CDR3 counts 11 amino acids. Solely the CDR3 DNA is kept, with 33 bases framed from the first base. The CDR1 and CDR2 encoded by the germline V gene are SGHAT and FQNNGV.